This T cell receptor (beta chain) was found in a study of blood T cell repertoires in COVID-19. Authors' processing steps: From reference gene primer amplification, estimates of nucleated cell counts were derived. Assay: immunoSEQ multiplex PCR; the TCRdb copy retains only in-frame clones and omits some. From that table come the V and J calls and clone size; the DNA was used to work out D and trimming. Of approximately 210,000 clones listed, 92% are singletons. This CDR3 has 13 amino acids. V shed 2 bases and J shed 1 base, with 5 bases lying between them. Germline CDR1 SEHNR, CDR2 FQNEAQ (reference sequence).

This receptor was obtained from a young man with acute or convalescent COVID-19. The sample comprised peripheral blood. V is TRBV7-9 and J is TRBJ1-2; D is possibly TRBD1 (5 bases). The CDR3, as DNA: TGTGCCAGCAGCTTAAGGGGTAACTATGGCTACACCTTC. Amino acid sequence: CASSLRGNYGYTF.